This TCR beta chain was recorded in a study of blood T cell repertoires in COVID-19 (dated by TCRdb to the early 2020s). General notes on the study: Samples covering the acute and convalescent phases of COVID-19 were provided by collaborators in the United States, Italy and Spain. The material from the prospective study consisted of cDNA or gDNA derived from T cells, B-cell-depleted T cells, or PBMCs. Where available, HLA class I and class II types were taken from metadata supplied by the sample provider and were not determined by assay-based typing. The samples were drawn from the first 160 participants of the ongoing ImmuneRACE study and from some 1,300 subjects provided by 6 global collaborators. The sample metadata nearly always contained a de-identified subject ID, COVID-19 status, age in years and sex. The repertoires were released in a freely available public database intended as a resource for research on the immune response to SARS-CoV-2. The dataset comprised deeply sampled blood TCRbeta repertoires from subjects exposed to, actively infected with, or recovered from COVID-19.

TCRbeta CDR3 regions were amplified from genomic DNA using the immunoSEQ Assay, a bias-controlled multiplex PCR. As for the original processing: The number of nucleated cells in each sample was estimated from the amplification of reference gene primers within the assay. To quantify the absolute abundance of each unique TCRbeta CDR3 rearrangement, sequence reads were collapsed and filtered. For each sample, productive Simpson clonality was calculated as the square root of Simpson's diversity index across productive rearrangements. The clones in this table, taken by TCRdb from immuneACCESS, are in-frame only. Not every clone is retained; where verified, under half of the shortfall comes from an unresolved V gene, and the cause of the rest is unknown. The V and J calls and clone size were taken over from that table, and D and trimming were inferred from the DNA. The sample contains a few hundred thousand clones, 86% of them found a single time. In total, the top ten clones hold under 2% of the sample.

Overall study results and their limits: The quantity of clinical and demographic metadata differed by source and by participant and was supplied without curation.

The CDR3, from cysteine to phenylalanine, totals 15 residues. Here the CDR3 DNA is all that survives: 45 bases in frame from base 1. CDR1 and CDR2 are drawn from the germline V gene (reference sequence): MNHEY, SMNVEV. The germline V end is reduced by 3 bases and the J end by 9 bases; junction bases left unmatched: 8. The collaborating institutions used their own protocols to collect whole blood in K2EDTA tubes. For TCRbeta analysis, collaborator samples were shipped as frozen whole blood, as isolated PBMCs, or as DNA extracted from either sample type. Remarks on this clone: Its binding antigen is unknown. Base quality data are lacking; no much larger clone is found one base away.

The chain is assembled from TRBV27 and TRBJ1-6, and 7 junction bases match TRBD1. The sequence was collected from a man between 25 and 39 years old with active or convalescent COVID-19. Sequencing was done on a sample of peripheral blood. The CDR3 here reads CASSLQAGGVSPLHF. The nucleotide sequence is TGTGCCAGCAGTTTGCAGGCAGGGGGAGTTTCACCCCTCCACTTT.